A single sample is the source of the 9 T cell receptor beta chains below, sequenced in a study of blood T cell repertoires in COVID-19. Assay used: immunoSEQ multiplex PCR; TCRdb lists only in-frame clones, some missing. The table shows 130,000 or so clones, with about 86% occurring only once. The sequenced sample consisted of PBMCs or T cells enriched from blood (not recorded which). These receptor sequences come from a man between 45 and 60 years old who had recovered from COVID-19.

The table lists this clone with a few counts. In DNA form, the CDR3 reads TGTGCCAGCAGCATCGGGACAGCTAGCAATCAGCCCCAGCATTTT. Residues: CASSIGTASNQPQHF. This chain joins TRBV7-2 and TRBJ1-5; 7 bases agree with TRBD1. With 5 bases clipped from V and 0 bases from J, the junction kept 4 bases outside the gene matches. CDR3 length: 15 amino acids. Looked up from germline, CDR1 is SGHTA and CDR2 is FQGNSA.

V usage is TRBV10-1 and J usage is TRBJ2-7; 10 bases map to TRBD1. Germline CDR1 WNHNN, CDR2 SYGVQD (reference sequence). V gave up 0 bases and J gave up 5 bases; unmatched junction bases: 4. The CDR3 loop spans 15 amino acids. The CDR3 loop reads CASSESGQGVDEQYF. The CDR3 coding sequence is TGCGCCAGCAGTGAGTCTGGACAGGGGGTAGACGAGCAGTACTTC.

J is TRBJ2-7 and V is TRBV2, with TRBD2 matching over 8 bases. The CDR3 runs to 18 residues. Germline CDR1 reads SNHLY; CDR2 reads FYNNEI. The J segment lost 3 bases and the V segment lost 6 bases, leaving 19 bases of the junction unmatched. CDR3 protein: CASSPRGFERGTHYEQYF. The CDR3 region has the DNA TGTGCCAGCAGCCCCCGGGGGTTCGAGCGGGGGACCCACTACGAGCAGTACTTC.

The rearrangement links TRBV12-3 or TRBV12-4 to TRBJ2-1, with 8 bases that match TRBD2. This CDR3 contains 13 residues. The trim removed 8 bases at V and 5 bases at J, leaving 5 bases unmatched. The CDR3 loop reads CASDTSGNNEQFF. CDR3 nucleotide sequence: TGTGCCAGCGATACTAGCGGTAACAATGAGCAGTTCTTC.

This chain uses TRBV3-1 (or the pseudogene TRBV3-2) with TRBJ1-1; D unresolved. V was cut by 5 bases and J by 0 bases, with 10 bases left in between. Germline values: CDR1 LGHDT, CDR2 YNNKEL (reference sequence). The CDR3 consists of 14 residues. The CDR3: CASSTSSMNTEAFF. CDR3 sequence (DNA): TGTGCCAGCAGCACCAGTTCGATGAACACTGAAGCTTTCTTT.

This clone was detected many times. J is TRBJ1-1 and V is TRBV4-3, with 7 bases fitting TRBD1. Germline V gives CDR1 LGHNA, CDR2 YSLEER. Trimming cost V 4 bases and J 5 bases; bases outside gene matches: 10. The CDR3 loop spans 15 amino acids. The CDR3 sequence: CASSRGATGSTEAFF. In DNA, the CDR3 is TGCGCCAGCAGCCGCGGCGCGACAGGGTCAACTGAAGCTTTCTTT.

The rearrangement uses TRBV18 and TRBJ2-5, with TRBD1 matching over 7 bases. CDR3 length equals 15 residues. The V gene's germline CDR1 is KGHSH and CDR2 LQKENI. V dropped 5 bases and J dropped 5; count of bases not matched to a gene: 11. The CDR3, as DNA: TGTGCCAGCTCAGTAAACAGGGGCACCAGGGAGACCCAGTACTTC. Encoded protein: CASSVNRGTRETQYF.

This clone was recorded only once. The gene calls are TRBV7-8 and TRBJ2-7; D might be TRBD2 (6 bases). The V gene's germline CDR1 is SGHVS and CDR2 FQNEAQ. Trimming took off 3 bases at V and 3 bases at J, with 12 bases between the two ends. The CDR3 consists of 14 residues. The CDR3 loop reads CASSFQEGIYEQYF. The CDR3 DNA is TGTGCCAGCAGCTTCCAGGAGGGGATCTACGAGCAGTACTTC.

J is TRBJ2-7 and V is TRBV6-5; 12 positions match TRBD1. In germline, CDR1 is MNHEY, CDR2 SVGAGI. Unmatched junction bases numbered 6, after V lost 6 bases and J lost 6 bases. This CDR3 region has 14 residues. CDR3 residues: CASRARDRGLEQYF. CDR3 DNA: TGTGCCAGCAGGGCCCGGGACAGGGGGCTCGAGCAGTACTTC.